This T cell receptor (beta chain) was recovered during a study of cytomegalovirus exposure and HLA in healthy donors. The overall study: Later, an analysis reported that the 130 or so validation repertoires had used the same platform as the approximately 670 first-cohort repertoires. General study results and limits: The study flagged 150 to 200 TCR beta chains as cytomegalovirus-associated. Three chains linked to CMV were shown in vitro to be specific for CMV antigens.

Comments on this clone: Antigen unknown.

The donors were in the 120-subject validation cohort, distinct from the roughly 600-subject first cohort. Profiled with immunoSEQ multiplex PCR; TCRdb holds only in-frame clones, not every one. This table holds just over 20,000 clones, 95% to 97% found once. In germline, CDR1 is SGHRS, CDR2 YFSETQ. With 0 bases removed from V and 3 bases from J, the gap between germline ends came to 4 bases. The length of the CDR3 is 12 residues. This receptor was taken from a man aged 25-45 years in good health and CMV-seropositive. This sequence joins TRBV5-1 and TRBJ2-7; the D is unclear. What was sequenced was PBMCs. CDR3 sequence reads: CASSLELYEQYF. The CDR3, as DNA: TGCGCCAGCAGCTTGGAGCTCTACGAGCAGTACTTC.